These 9 T cell receptor beta chains share one sample of origin, sequenced in a study of blood T cells in healthy people across ages. With a J-beta primer mix and a sample-barcoded 5' primer, a second PCR ran about 7 to 11 cycles. TCRdb re-called the 5' RACE reads with MiXCR, one entry per CDR3 protein. Counted here are some 1,800,000 distinct CDR3 sequences, roughly two fifths occurring once; the ten biggest clones make up 23%. Sequences were obtained from blood. All receptors come from a human donor in good health.

The rearrangement joins TRBV29-1 to TRBJ2-7, with TRBD1 identical over 9 bases. Germline V CDR1 and CDR2: SQVTM, ANQGSEA. The CDR3 is made up of 11 amino acids. V gave up 6 bases and J gave up 13 bases; unmatched junction bases: 10. CDR3 in DNA: TGCAGCGTGGGGACTGGACAGGGGATATACTTC. Translating it yields CSVGTGQGIYF.

The chain recombines TRBV27 with TRBJ1-1; 7 positions match TRBD1. This CDR3 is 14 amino acids long. The junction had 6 bases not matched to a gene; V was cut back by 6 bases and J by 2 bases. Germline lookup yields CDR1 MNHEY and CDR2 SMNVEV (reference sequence). CDR3 sequence (DNA): TGTGCCAGCAGAGGGACAGCGAGAAACACTGAAGCTTTCTTT. Its translation is CASRGTARNTEAFF.

The gene calls are TRBV10-3 and TRBJ1-2; D is unresolved. The CDR3 has 13 amino acids. V was trimmed by 8 bases and J by 5 bases, leaving 15 bases between them. Germline loops: CDR1 ENHRY, CDR2 SYGVKD. The CDR3 loop reads CAISNAMRYGYTF. The CDR3 nucleotides read TGTGCCATCTCGAATGCGATGAGGTATGGCTACACCTTC.

This clonotype has a handful of counts. The gene calls are TRBV12-3 or TRBV12-4 and TRBJ1-2; D perhaps matches TRBD1 (6 bases). Trimming cost V 6 bases and J 8 bases, with 19 bases left between them. There are 14 residues in the CDR3. The CDR3 loop is CASSHQTGMSGYTF. The DNA for the CDR3 is TGTGCCAGCAGCCACCAAACAGGGATGTCGGGCTACACCTTC.

V usage is TRBV6-5 and J usage is TRBJ1-1; D might be TRBD1 (5 bases). From germline, CDR1 is MNHEY and CDR2 SVGAGI. This CDR3 contains 18 residues. Trimming cost V 0 bases and J 0 bases, with 17 bases left between them. CDR3: CASSYSVGGSPMNTEAFF. In DNA, the CDR3 is TGTGCCAGCAGTTACTCGGTCGGGGGGAGCCCCATGAACACTGAAGCTTTCTTT.

This clonotype was counted a few times. The rearrangement uses TRBV7-2 and TRBJ2-5; 11 bases match TRBD2. The CDR3 is 19 residues long. J lost 5 bases, V lost 1 base, and 15 bases had no gene match. Germline values: CDR1 SGHTA, CDR2 FQGNSA. The CDR3 loop reads CASSLVDFGTSGPRETQYF. In DNA, the CDR3 is TGTGCCAGCAGCTTAGTCGATTTTGGGACTAGCGGACCTCGGGAGACCCAGTACTTC.

This chain connects TRBV6-2 or TRBV6-3 to TRBJ1-2; 8 positions match TRBD1. V lost 2 bases, J lost 3 bases, and 8 bases stayed unmatched. The length of the CDR3 is 16 residues. The germline V gene has CDR1 MNHEY and CDR2 SVGEGT. The CDR3, as DNA: TGTGCCAGCAGTTACCCAATGACAGGGGAGGACTATGGCTACACCTTC. Amino acid sequence: CASSYPMTGEDYGYTF.

This clonotype showed up just once. Mismatch with germline at one junction end may stem from a read error. This chain joins TRBV7-2 and TRBJ2-4; 10 positions match TRBD2. The J call could be wrong; TRBJ2-7 is a better fit for the DNA end. Per germline, CDR1 SGHTA and CDR2 FQGNSA. The CDR3 extends over 15 amino acids. CDR3 sequence (DNA): TGTGCCAGCAGCCTAGCGGGGGAGACGATCTACGAGCAGTACTTC. This gives the protein CASSLAGETIYEQYF.

This chain links TRBV7-9 with TRBJ2-1; TRBD1 matches at 8 bases. The germline CDR1 and CDR2 sequences are SEHNR and FQNEAQ (reference sequence). This CDR3 spans 14 amino acids. V was clipped by 6 bases and J by 4 bases; unmatched bases: 5. CDR3 sequence reads: CASRPWTGYNEQFF. DNA of the CDR3: TGTGCCAGCAGGCCATGGACAGGGTACAATGAGCAGTTCTTC.